Listed below are T cell receptor beta chains from one sample, sequenced in a study of blood T cell repertoires in COVID-19. Sequencing used immunoSEQ multiplex PCR; TCRdb keeps in-frame clones, though not all of them. Of roughly 250,000 clones in the sample, 70% to 85% were seen once. The source material was peripheral blood. The origin of the receptors is a woman older than 75 with acute or convalescent COVID-19. Each CDR3 is given with its conserved first and last residue. A D gene is named only where the DNA matches it firmly. Some rows have no size entry. The others give once, few or many, or a class for an expanded clone.

abundance | d_gene | j_gene | v_gene | CDR3nt | CDR3aa
. | . | TRBJ1-5 | TRBV7-2 | TGTGCCAGCAGCTTAATTGCGACGGGGGGCGCGGGTCAGCCCCAGCATTTT | CASSLIATGGAGQPQHF
. | TRBD1 | TRBJ2-5 | TRBV7-9 | TGTGCCAGCAGCTTCCGACAGGGGAGGATCGAGACCCAGTACTTC | CASSFRQGRIETQYF
once | . | TRBJ1-1 | TRBV6-5 | TGTGCCAGCAGCCGGAATCGGGGCGCGGGAACTGAAGCTTTCTTT | CASSRNRGAGTEAFF
. | TRBD1 | TRBJ1-1 | TRBV4-1 | TGCGCCAGCAGCCAAGTAGGACAGGGCTACACTGAAGCTTTCTTT | CASSQVGQGYTEAFF
. | . | TRBJ1-3 | TRBV9 | TGTGCCAGCAGCGTATTCGGGAACTCTGGAAACACCATATATTTT | CASSVFGNSGNTIYF
once | TRBD1 | TRBJ1-2 | TRBV30 | TGTGCCGGGACAGTGGGCAACTATGGCTACACCTTC | CAGTVGNYGYTF
. | . | TRBJ2-5 | TRBV7-2 | TGTGCCAGCAGCCAGGCCCAAGAGACCCAGTACTTC | CASSQAQETQYF
few | TRBD1 | TRBJ1-2 | TRBV11-2 | TGTGCCAGCAGCTTGGGCCAGGGGGCGCGGATCTATGGCTACACCTTC | CASSLGQGARIYGYTF
. | . | TRBJ1-4 | TRBV28 | TGTGCCAGCAGTTCCCCGGGACAAAATAATGAAAAACTGTTTTTT | CASSSPGQNNEKLFF
. | . | TRBJ1-5 | TRBV18 | TGTGCCAGCTCACCCCAGGGCGGACCCAATCAGCCCCAGCATTTT | CASSPQGGPNQPQHF
. | . | TRBJ2-3 | TRBV18 | TGTGCCAGCTCCTTCCGCAGGGGGGAGGCAGATACGCAGTATTTT | CASSFRRGEADTQYF
once | . | TRBJ1-3 | TRBV6-1 | TGTGCCAGCAGTGTAGGTGGGGCGGGGACTGGAAACACCATATATTTT | CASSVGGAGTGNTIYF
. | . | TRBJ2-2 | TRBV5-1 | TGCGCCAGCAGCTCGGGGAGTAGCGCGAACACCGGGGAGCTGTTTTTT | CASSSGSSANTGELFF
. | . | TRBJ2-3 | TRBV5-6 | TGTGCCAGCAGCTTCCGGGGAGGGGGAGATACGCAGTATTTT | CASSFRGGGDTQYF
. | . | TRBJ2-5 | TRBV7-2 | TGTGCCAGCAGCTTAGAAGGACAGTGGACGGAGACCCAGTACTTC | CASSLEGQWTETQYF
. | TRBD1 | TRBJ2-5 | TRBV18 | TGTGCCAGCTCACTCGGACAGGGGGCGGGAGAGACCCAGTACTTC | CASSLGQGAGETQYF
. | . | TRBJ2-6 | TRBV7-2 | TGTGCCAGCAGCTTAGGTTATTTAGCTACTGGGGCCAACGTCCTGACTTTC | CASSLGYLATGANVLTF
few | TRBD1 | TRBJ1-5 | TRBV27 | TGTGCCAGCAGTCCCCGGGACAGGGGCAATCAGCCCCAGCATTTT | CASSPRDRGNQPQHF
. | TRBD1 | TRBJ2-2 | TRBV18 | TGTGCCAGCTCACCATGGGACAGGGCAACCGGGGAGCTGTTTTTT | CASSPWDRATGELFF
. | TRBD2 | TRBJ2-1 | TRBV5-5 | TGTGCCAGCAGCGAACCACTAGCGGGGGGCCTCGAGTTCTTC | CASSEPLAGGLEFF
. | TRBD2 | TRBJ2-1 | TRBV7-2 | TGTGCCAGCAGCCCCTCCGGGACTAGCACCTACAATGAGCAGTTCTTC | CASSPSGTSTYNEQFF
. | TRBD1 | TRBJ1-5 | TRBV5-5 | TGTGCCAGCAGCCCAGGGGGCTCCAATCAGCCCCAGCATTTT | CASSPGGSNQPQHF
few | . | TRBJ1-5 | TRBV19 | TGTGCCAGTAGCGCCAGGAAGGCGGGAAATCAGCCCCAGCATTTT | CASSARKAGNQPQHF
few | TRBD1 | TRBJ1-2 | TRBV9 | TGTGCCAGCAGCGCAGATTCCGGGACAGGGAGGTCCCTTGGCTACACCTTC | CASSADSGTGRSLGYTF
. | TRBD2 | TRBJ2-3 | TRBV11-2 | TGTGCCAGCAGCTTGGGGTCGGGGCTAGCGGGAACAGATACGCAGTATTTT | CASSLGSGLAGTDTQYF
. | TRBD1 | TRBJ2-1 | TRBV14 | TGTGCCAGCAGCCGAGACAGGGGTGGTAACGTGAATGAGCAGTTCTTC | CASSRDRGGNVNEQFF
once | . | TRBJ2-6 | TRBV14 | TGTGCCAGCAGCCCGCTGGGGACTGCTGGGGCCAACGTCCTGACTTTC | CASSPLGTAGANVLTF
. | . | TRBJ1-2 | TRBV7-8 | TGTGCCAGCAGCTGGCCGGGGGGCAGCGGCTACACCTTC | CASSWPGGSGYTF
. | . | TRBJ1-1 | TRBV13 | TGTGCCAGCAGCTTAGACGGAGAGAACACTGAAGCTTTCTTT | CASSLDGENTEAFF
. | . | TRBJ1-1 | TRBV13 | TGTGCCAGCAGCTTAGACAGAAACACTGAAGCTTTCTTT | CASSLDRNTEAFF
. | TRBD1 | TRBJ1-1 | TRBV5-6 | TGTGCCAGCAGCTTTGGGACAGGGTCCACTGAAGCTTTCTTT | CASSFGTGSTEAFF
. | TRBD1 | TRBJ2-7 | TRBV27 | TGTGCCAGCAGAAGGGACAGGACGGCCTACGAGCAGTACTTC | CASRRDRTAYEQYF
. | . | TRBJ2-6 | TRBV21-1 | TGTGCCAGCAGCAAAGCGGGCCCTGGGGCCAACGTCCTGACTTTC | CASSKAGPGANVLTF
. | . | TRBJ2-2 | TRBV5-1 | TGCGCCAGCAGCTTATGGCAGTCAGGCGGGGAGCTGTTTTTT | CASSLWQSGGELFF
. | . | TRBJ2-2 | TRBV28 | TGTGCCAGCAGCCAGGGGGGAGAGAACACCGGGGAGCTGTTTTTT | CASSQGGENTGELFF
. | . | TRBJ1-2 | TRBV6-1 | TGTGCCAGCAGTGAACTCGCGGGCTACACCTTC | CASSELAGYTF
. | TRBD1 | TRBJ1-6 | TRBV27 | TGTGCCAGCAGTTACAGTCCCGGGACAGGGCCGTCCTATAATTCACCCCTCCACTTT | CASSYSPGTGPSYNSPLHF
. | . | TRBJ1-5 | TRBV6-2/TRBV6-3 | TGTGCCAGCAGCGATGGGCCCCATAGCAATCAGCCCCAGCATTTT | CASSDGPHSNQPQHF
. | . | TRBJ2-2 | TRBV6-2/TRBV6-3 | TGTGCCAGCAGTTATTATCCCGGGGGTACACTTAACACCGGGGAGCTGTTTTTT | CASSYYPGGTLNTGELFF
. | TRBD1 | TRBJ2-2 | TRBV24-1 | TGTGCCACCAGTGCATTAACCGGGACAGGGCCTACCGGGGAGCTGTTTTTT | CATSALTGTGPTGELFF
once | TRBD2 | TRBJ2-1 | TRBV24-1 | TGTGCCACCAGCGAGACTAGCGGTATCGGCAATGAGCAGTTCTTC | CATSETSGIGNEQFF
. | TRBD1 | TRBJ1-2 | TRBV9 | TGTGCCAGCAGCTCAGGACAGGGTAACTATGGCTACACCTTC | CASSSGQGNYGYTF
. | . | TRBJ2-1 | TRBV5-1 | TGCGCCAGCAGCTTGGGATCAGCCTACAATGAGCAGTTCTTC | CASSLGSAYNEQFF
few | . | TRBJ2-7 | TRBV5-1 | TGCGCCAGCAGCCAGCGGACGGATTCCTACGAGCAGTACTTC | CASSQRTDSYEQYF
. | TRBD1 | TRBJ1-4 | TRBV18 | TGTGCCAGCTCACCACCGGGACAGGGTAATGAAAAACTGTTTTTT | CASSPPGQGNEKLFF
. | TRBD2 | TRBJ2-5 | TRBV3-1/TRBV3-2 | TGTGCCAGCAGCCCGACTAGCACGGATGAGACCCAGTACTTC | CASSPTSTDETQYF
once | TRBD1 | TRBJ2-5 | TRBV27 | TGTGCCAATCAAGGCAGGACAGGGGCATCAGAGACCCAGTACTTC | CANQGRTGASETQYF
. | . | TRBJ2-3 | TRBV4-2 | TGTGCCAGCAGCCAAGGGGTCTCTAGCGGCACAGATACGCAGTATTTT | CASSQGVSSGTDTQYF
. | TRBD1 | TRBJ1-1 | TRBV9 | TGTGCCAGCAGCCCCAGGGGGTCCAACACTGAAGCTTTCTTT | CASSPRGSNTEAFF
. | . | TRBJ1-1 | TRBV11-1 | TGTGCCAGCAGCTCTGGAGATAACACTGAAGCTTTCTTT | CASSSGDNTEAFF
few | TRBD1 | TRBJ1-5 | TRBV25-1 | TGTGCCAGCAGTGAATTCGGGACAGGGAATCAGCCCCAGCATTTT | CASSEFGTGNQPQHF
. | . | TRBJ2-7 | TRBV11-1 | TGTGCCAGCAGCTTAGTTGGCCACGAGCAGTACTTC | CASSLVGHEQYF
once | . | TRBJ2-2 | TRBV5-6 | TGTGCCAGCAGCGTGGGAACCGGGGTCTTAGGCACCGGGGAGCTGTTTTTT | CASSVGTGVLGTGELFF
few | TRBD1 | TRBJ1-1 | TRBV7-8 | TGTGCCAGCAGCTCCTACCAGGGGGCTGGTACTGAAGCTTTCTTT | CASSSYQGAGTEAFF
. | TRBD1 | TRBJ1-2 | TRBV28 | TGTGCCAGCAGGGATCTAGAGGGGGCCCGGGGCTACACCTTC | CASRDLEGARGYTF
. | TRBD2 | TRBJ2-5 | TRBV9 | TGTGCCAGCAGCGCTGGGACTAGCGGAGGGGTACAAGAGACCCAGTACTTC | CASSAGTSGGVQETQYF
. | . | TRBJ2-6 | TRBV28 | TGTGCCAGCAGCACCCCAGGCCGGCTTTCTGGGGCCAACGTCCTGACTTTC | CASSTPGRLSGANVLTF
. | . | TRBJ1-2 | TRBV10-3 | TGTGCCATCAGTGAGCTTAACTATGGCTACACCTTC | CAISELNYGYTF
. | TRBD1 | TRBJ2-6 | TRBV2 | TGTGCCAGCAGCCTGGACAGGGCAGCTGGGGCCAACGTCCTGACTTTC | CASSLDRAAGANVLTF
. | . | TRBJ1-2 | TRBV5-1 | TGCGCCAGCAGCTTGGAGCAGGGAAGAATGTATGGCTACACCTTC | CASSLEQGRMYGYTF